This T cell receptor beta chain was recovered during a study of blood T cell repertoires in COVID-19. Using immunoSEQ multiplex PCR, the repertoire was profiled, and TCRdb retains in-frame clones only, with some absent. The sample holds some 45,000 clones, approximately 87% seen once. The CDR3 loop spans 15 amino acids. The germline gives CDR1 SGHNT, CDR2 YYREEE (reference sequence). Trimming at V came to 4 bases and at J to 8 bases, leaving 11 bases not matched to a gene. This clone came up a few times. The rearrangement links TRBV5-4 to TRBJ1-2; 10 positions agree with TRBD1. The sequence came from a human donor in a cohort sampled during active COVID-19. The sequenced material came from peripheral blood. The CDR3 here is CASSPSTGGFRGYTF. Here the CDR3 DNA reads TGTGCCAGCAGCCCCTCGACAGGGGGCTTTAGGGGCTACACCTTC.